This T cell receptor (beta chain) was retrieved from a study of cytomegalovirus exposure and HLA in healthy donors. Findings and limits, study-wide: A few chains tied to CMV proved CMV antigen-specific in vitro. Later analysis demonstrated an association between a missense DCLRE1C variant and TCR beta V- and J-gene trimming. An analysis done earlier found most TCR beta V segments productive about 87% or about 30% of the time.

This CDR3 spans 13 amino acids. Trimming shortened V by 3 bases and J by 10 bases, and 10 bases separated the two germline ends. Germline V CDR1 and CDR2: SNHLY, FYNNEI. PCR amplification relied on 60 Vbeta primers (plus 13 Jbeta primers). Profiled with immunoSEQ multiplex PCR; TCRdb holds only in-frame clones, not every one. The table shows approximately 150,000 clones, with roughly three quarters occurring only once. On this clone itself: The antigen is undetermined.

Sequenced material: PBMCs. This clonotype was obtained from a woman in her 40s in good health and CMV-seronegative. The rearrangement uses TRBV2 and TRBJ1-6; D gene ambiguous. CDR3 nucleotide sequence: TGTGCCAGCAGTGATTCTTGGAGCTCACCCCTCCACTTT. Translated: CASSDSWSSPLHF.